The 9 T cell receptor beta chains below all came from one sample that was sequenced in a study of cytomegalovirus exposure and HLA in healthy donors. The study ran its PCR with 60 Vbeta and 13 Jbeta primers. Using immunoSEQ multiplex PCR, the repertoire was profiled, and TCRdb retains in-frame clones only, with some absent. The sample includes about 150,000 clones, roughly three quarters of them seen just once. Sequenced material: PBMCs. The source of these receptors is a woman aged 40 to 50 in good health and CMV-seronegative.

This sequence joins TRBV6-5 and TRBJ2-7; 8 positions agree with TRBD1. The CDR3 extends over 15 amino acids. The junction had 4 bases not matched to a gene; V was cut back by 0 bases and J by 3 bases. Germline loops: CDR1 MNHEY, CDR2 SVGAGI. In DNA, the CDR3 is TGTGCCAGCAGTTACTCGCCAGGGGGCGTCTACGAGCAGTACTTC. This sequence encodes CASSYSPGGVYEQYF.

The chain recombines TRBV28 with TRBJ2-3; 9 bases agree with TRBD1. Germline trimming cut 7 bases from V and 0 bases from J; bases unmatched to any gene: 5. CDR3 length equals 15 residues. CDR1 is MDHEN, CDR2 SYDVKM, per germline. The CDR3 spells CASNKGQGSTDTQYF. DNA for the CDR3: TGTGCCAGCAATAAAGGACAGGGGAGCACAGATACGCAGTATTTT.

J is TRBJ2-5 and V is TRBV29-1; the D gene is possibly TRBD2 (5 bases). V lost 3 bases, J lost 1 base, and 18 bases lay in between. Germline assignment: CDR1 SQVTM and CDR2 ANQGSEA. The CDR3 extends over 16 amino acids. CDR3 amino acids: CSVEPELVWIQETQYF. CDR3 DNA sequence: TGCAGCGTTGAGCCAGAACTAGTTTGGATCCAAGAGACCCAGTACTTC. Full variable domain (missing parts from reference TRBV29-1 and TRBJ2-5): SAVISQKPSRDICQRGTSLTIQCQVDSQVTMMFWYRQQPGQSLTLIATANQGSEATYESGFVIDKFPISRPNLTFSTLTVSNMSPEDSSIYLCSVEPELVWIQETQYFGPGTRLLVL.

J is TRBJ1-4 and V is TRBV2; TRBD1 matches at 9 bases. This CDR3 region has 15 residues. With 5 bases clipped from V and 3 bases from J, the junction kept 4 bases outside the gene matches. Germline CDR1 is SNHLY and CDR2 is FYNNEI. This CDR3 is CASSLQGAANEKLFF. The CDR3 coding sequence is TGTGCCAGCAGTTTACAGGGGGCGGCTAATGAAAAACTGTTTTTT. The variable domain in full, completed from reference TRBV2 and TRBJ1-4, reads EPEVTQTPSHQVTQMGQEVILRCVPISNHLYFYWYRQILGQKVEFLVSFYNNEISEKSEIFDDQFSVERPDGSNFTLKIRSTKLEDSAMYFCASSLQGAANEKLFFGSGTQLSVL.

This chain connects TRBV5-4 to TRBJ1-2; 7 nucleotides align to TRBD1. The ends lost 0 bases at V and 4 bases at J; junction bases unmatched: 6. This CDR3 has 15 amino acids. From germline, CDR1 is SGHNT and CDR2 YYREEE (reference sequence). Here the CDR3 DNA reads TGTGCCAGCAGCTTGGCCAAGGGGGCCTTCTATGGCTACACCTTC. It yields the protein CASSLAKGAFYGYTF. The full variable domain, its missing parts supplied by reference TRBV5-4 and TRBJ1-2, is ETGVTQSPTHLIKTRGQQVTLRCSSQSGHNTVSWYQQALGQGPQFIFQYYREEENGRGNFPPRFSGLQFPNYSSELNVNALELDDSALYLCASSLAKGAFYGYTFGSGTRLTVV.

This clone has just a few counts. The CDR3 coding sequence is TGTGCCAGCGTGACAGGGGGCGGTTCACCCCTCCACTTT. It is translated as CASVTGGGSPLHF. The chain combines TRBV28 with TRBJ1-6; 10 nucleotides match TRBD1. Germline CDR1 is MDHEN and CDR2 is SYDVKM. The CDR3 is 13 amino acids. Trimming removed 8 bases from V and 9 bases from J; junction bases left unmatched: 4. The full variable domain, with the rest looked up from reference TRBV28 and TRBJ1-6, is DVKVTQSSRYLVKRTGEKVFLECVQDMDHENMFWYRQDPGLGLRLIYFSYDVKMKEKGDIPEGYSVSREKKERFSLILESASTNQTSMYLCASVTGGGSPLHFGNGTRLTVT.

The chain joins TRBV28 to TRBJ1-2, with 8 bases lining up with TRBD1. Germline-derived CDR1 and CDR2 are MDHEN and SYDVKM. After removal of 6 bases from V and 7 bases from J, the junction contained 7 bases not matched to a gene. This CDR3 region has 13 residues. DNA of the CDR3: TGTGCCAGCAGAGGCCCAGGGGGCCGTGGCTACACCTTC. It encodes CASRGPGGRGYTF.

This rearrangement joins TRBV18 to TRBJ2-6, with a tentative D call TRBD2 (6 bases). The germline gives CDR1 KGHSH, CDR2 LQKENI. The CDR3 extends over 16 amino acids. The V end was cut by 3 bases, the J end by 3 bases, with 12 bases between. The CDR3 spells CASSPPGGGGANVLTF. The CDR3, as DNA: TGTGCCAGCTCACCCCCTGGGGGAGGTGGGGCCAACGTCCTGACTTTC.

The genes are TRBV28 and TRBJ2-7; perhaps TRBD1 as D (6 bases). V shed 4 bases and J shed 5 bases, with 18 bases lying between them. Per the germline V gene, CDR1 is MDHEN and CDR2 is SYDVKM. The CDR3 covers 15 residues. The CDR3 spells CASSSSYRVLNEQYF. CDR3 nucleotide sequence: TGTGCCAGCAGTTCTTCATACAGGGTCCTTAACGAGCAGTACTTC.